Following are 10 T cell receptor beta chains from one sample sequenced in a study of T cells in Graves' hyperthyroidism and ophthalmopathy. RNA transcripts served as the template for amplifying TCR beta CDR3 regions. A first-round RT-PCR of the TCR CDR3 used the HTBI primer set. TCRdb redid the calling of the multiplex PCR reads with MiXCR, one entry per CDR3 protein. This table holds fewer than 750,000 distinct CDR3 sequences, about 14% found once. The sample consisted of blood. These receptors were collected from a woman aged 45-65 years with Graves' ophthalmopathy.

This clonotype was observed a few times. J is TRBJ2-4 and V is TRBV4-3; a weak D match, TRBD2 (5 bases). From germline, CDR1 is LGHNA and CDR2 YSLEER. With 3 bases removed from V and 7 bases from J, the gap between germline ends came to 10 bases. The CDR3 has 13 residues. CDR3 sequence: CASSQDFKNIQYF. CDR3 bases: TGCGCCAGCAGCCAGGACTTCAAGAACATTCAGTACTTC.

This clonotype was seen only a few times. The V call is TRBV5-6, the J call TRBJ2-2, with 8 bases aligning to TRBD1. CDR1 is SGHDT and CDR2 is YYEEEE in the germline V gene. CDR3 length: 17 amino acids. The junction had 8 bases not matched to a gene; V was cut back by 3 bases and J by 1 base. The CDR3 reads CASSSLGDRLNTGELFF. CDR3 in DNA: TGTGCCAGCAGCTCCCTCGGGGACAGGTTGAACACCGGGGAGCTGTTTTTT.

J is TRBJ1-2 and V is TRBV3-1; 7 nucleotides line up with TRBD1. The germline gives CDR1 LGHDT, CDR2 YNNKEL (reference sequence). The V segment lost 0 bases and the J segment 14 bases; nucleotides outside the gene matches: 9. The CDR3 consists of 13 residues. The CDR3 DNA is TGTGCCAGCAGCCAAGATGTGAGACAGGGTTTTACCTTC. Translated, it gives CASSQDVRQGFTF.

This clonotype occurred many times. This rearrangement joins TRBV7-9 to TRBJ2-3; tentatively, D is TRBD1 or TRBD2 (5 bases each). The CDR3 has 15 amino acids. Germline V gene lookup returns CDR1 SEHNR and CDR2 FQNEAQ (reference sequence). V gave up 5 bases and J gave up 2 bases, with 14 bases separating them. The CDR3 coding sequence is TGTGCCAGCAGCCCCCCCCGGGACGCCACAGATACGCAGTATTTT. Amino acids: CASSPPRDATDTQYF.

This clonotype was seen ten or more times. CDR3 nucleotide sequence: TGTGCCAGCAGAGGAATCAGGGGGGATCAGCCCCAGCATTTT. Translation gives CASRGIRGDQPQHF. The J gene is TRBJ1-5, the V gene TRBV2, with 7 nucleotides matching TRBD1. Germline V gene data show CDR1 as SNHLY and CDR2 as FYNNEI. The CDR3 contains 14 residues. The V gene end was trimmed by 6 bases and the J gene end by 5 bases; junction bases not matched to a gene: 7.

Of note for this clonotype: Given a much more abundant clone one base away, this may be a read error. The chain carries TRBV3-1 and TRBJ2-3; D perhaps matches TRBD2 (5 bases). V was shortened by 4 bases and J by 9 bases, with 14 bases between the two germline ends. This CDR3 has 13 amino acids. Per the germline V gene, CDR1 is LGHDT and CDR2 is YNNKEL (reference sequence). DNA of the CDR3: TGTGCCAGCAGCCGAGATCTAGCTTCCACGCAGTATTTT. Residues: CASSRDLASTQYF.

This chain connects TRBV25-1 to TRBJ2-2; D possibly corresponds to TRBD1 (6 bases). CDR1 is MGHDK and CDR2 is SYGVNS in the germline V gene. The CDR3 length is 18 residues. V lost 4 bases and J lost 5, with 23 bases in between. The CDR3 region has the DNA TGTGCCAGCAGTGGACACCGGGACAATGTGTTCGGTACCGGGGAGCTGTTTTTT. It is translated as CASSGHRDNVFGTGELFF.

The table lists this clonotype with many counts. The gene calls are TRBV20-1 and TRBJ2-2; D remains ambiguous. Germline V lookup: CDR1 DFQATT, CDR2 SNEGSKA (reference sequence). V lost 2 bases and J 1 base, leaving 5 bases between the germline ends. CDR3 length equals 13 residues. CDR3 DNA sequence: TGCAGTGCTAGATGGATGAACACCGGGGAGCTGTTTTTT. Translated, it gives CSARWMNTGELFF.

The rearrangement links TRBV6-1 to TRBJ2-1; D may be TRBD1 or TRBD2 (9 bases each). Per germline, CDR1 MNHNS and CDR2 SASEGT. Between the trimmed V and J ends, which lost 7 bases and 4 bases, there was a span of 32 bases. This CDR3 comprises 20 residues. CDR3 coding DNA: TGTGCCAGCACTCGATCAGGGACAGGGATTGAAACTAGCGGGTACAATGAGCAGTTCTTC. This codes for CASTRSGTGIETSGYNEQFF.

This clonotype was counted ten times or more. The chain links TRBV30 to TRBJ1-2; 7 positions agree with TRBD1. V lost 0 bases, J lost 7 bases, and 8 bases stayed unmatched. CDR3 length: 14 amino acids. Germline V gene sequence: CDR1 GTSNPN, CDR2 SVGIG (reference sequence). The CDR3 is CAWSVRRQGGGYTF. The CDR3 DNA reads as TGTGCCTGGAGTGTACGGAGACAGGGTGGTGGCTACACCTTC.